Below, 18 T cell receptor beta chains from the same sample are listed, as sequenced in a study of shared T cell receptors in the human thymus. Generated by immunoSEQ multiplex PCR, the TCRdb table keeps only in-frame clones and is missing some. The table records approximately 490,000 clones, around three quarters of them present only once. These data were also filed under a second study, of human thymus T cells.

Sequenced input: thymocytes. The receptor set was obtained from a boy less than two years old with a congenital heart defect.

The table lists this clone with a count of one. The CDR3 spells CATSRPTGQGARANVLTF. For the CDR3, the DNA is TGTGCCACCAGCAGACCCACGGGACAGGGTGCCCGGGCCAACGTCCTGACTTTC. J is TRBJ2-6 and V is TRBV15, with 9 bases matching TRBD1. The V gene end was trimmed by 2 bases and the J gene end by 5 bases; junction bases not matched to a gene: 10. Germline V lookup: CDR1 LNHNV, CDR2 YYDKDF (reference sequence). CDR3 length: 18 amino acids. The entire variable domain, with the rest obtained from reference TRBV15 and TRBJ2-6, is as follows: DAMVIQNPRYQVTQFGKPVTLSCSQTLNHNVMYWYQQKSSQAPKLLFHYYDKDFNNEADTPDNFQSRRPNTSFCFLDIRSPGLGDTAMYLCATSRPTGQGARANVLTFGAGSRLTVL.

The chain carries TRBV29-1 and TRBJ2-1, with 10 positions matching TRBD2. J lost 4 bases, V lost 4 bases, and 7 bases had no gene match. The V gene's germline CDR1 is SQVTM and CDR2 ANQGSEA. The CDR3 loop spans 15 amino acids. CDR3: CSVARLAGYYNEQFF. CDR3 coding DNA: TGCAGCGTTGCTCGACTAGCGGGTTATTACAATGAGCAGTTCTTC.

The V and J genes are TRBV27 and TRBJ1-5; D is undetermined. V lost 6 bases and J 6 bases, leaving 12 bases between the germline ends. Germline loops: CDR1 MNHEY, CDR2 SMNVEV (reference sequence). This CDR3 is 13 amino acids long. In nucleotides, the CDR3 is TGTGCCAGCAGCCAGGAGGGTTTTCAGCCCCAGCATTTT. Translation gives CASSQEGFQPQHF.

V and J are TRBV4-2 and TRBJ1-2, with D unresolved. V lost 0 bases and J lost 2, with 7 bases in between. The CDR3 covers 14 residues. Germline assignment: CDR1 LGHNA and CDR2 YNFKEQ. CDR3 protein: CASSQDRGNYGYTF. In DNA form, the CDR3 reads TGTGCCAGCAGCCAAGACCGGGGAAACTATGGCTACACCTTC.

The chain combines TRBV11-3 with TRBJ1-2, with D perhaps TRBD1 (6 bases). The CDR3 extends over 15 amino acids. Trimming removed 5 bases at V and 1 base at J, with 14 bases between. Germline V lookup: CDR1 SGHNT, CDR2 YENEEA. The CDR3 here is CASSPGTMSNYGYTF. The CDR3 DNA follows: TGTGCCAGCAGCCCCGGGACAATGAGTAACTATGGCTACACCTTC.

The chain couples TRBV7-6 to TRBJ2-2; D is possibly TRBD1 (5 bases). This CDR3 comprises 14 residues. Between the trimmed V and J ends, which lost 2 bases and 1 base, there was a span of 5 bases. Germline V gene lookup returns CDR1 SGHVS and CDR2 FNYEAQ. CDR3 region: CASSLRGNTGELFF. CDR3 DNA sequence: TGTGCCAGCAGCTTAAGGGGGAACACCGGGGAGCTGTTTTTT.

This clone was observed a single time. This chain links TRBV27 with TRBJ2-3, with TRBD2 identical over 8 bases. The CDR3 consists of 15 residues. CDR1 is MNHEY, CDR2 SMNVEV, per germline (reference sequence). V shed 8 bases, J shed 4 bases, and the junction held 11 bases outside the gene matches. DNA for the CDR3: TGTGCCAGCGGATTCGCGGGAGGACGGGCAGATACGCAGTATTTT. This translates into CASGFAGGRADTQYF.

This clone came up once. The V gene is TRBV7-9, the J gene TRBJ2-3, with 11 positions matching TRBD2. V was pared by 6 bases and J by 2 bases, with 10 bases of the junction left unmatched. This CDR3 has 17 residues. The germline gives CDR1 SEHNR, CDR2 FQNEAQ (reference sequence). This chain's CDR3 is CASRPKWGLAVTDTQYF. The CDR3 region has the DNA TGTGCCAGCAGGCCTAAGTGGGGACTAGCGGTCACAGATACGCAGTATTTT.

CDR3 residues: CATKPGFF. In nucleotides, the CDR3 is TGTGCCACCAAGCCGGGTTTCTTC. The rearrangement joins TRBV9 to TRBJ2-1; no clear D gene. This CDR3 is built from 8 residues. V lost 9 bases to trimming and J lost 16 bases, with 11 bases between them. Per the germline V gene, CDR1 is SGDLS and CDR2 is YYNGEE.

This rearrangement joins TRBV7-2 to TRBJ1-2; a weak D match, TRBD1 (6 bases). Trimming left V 4 bases short and J 3 bases short, with 18 bases between. The CDR3 consists of 16 residues. Germline V CDR1 and CDR2: SGHTA, FQGNSA. The CDR3 sequence: CASSSAGTQPYYGYTF. The CDR3 nucleotides read TGTGCCAGCAGCTCAGCCGGGACACAGCCTTACTATGGCTACACCTTC. The entire variable domain, with the rest obtained from reference TRBV7-2 and TRBJ1-2, is as follows: GAGVSQSPSNKVTEKGKDVELRCDPISGHTALYWYRQSLGQGLEFLIYFQGNSAPDKSGLPSDRFSAERTGGSVSTLTIQRTQQEDSAVYLCASSSAGTQPYYGYTFGSGTRLTVV.

The chain employs TRBV19 and TRBJ2-2, with TRBD2 identical over 9 bases. V gave up 7 bases and J gave up 4 bases; unmatched junction bases: 13. The CDR3 covers 17 residues. Germline V CDR1 and CDR2: LNHDA, SQIVND (reference sequence). The CDR3 coding sequence is TGTGCCAGTAATCTAGCGGGATCGGCTGAGGGCACCGGGGAGCTGTTTTTT. Translation: CASNLAGSAEGTGELFF.

The chain is built from TRBV28 and TRBJ1-2, with 12 bases identical to TRBD1. The J segment lost 7 bases and the V segment lost 6 bases, leaving 3 bases of the junction unmatched. Germline CDR1 and CDR2: MDHEN and SYDVKM. The CDR3 length is 13 residues. For the CDR3, the DNA is TGTGCCAGCAGGGGGACAGGGGGCGGTGGCTACACCTTC. Translated: CASRGTGGGGYTF.

V and J are TRBV6-5 and TRBJ2-7; TRBD1 is a possible D gene (5 bases). From germline, CDR1 is MNHEY and CDR2 SVGAGI. The CDR3 covers 14 residues. Trimming took 7 bases from V and 3 from J, leaving 16 bases between them. The CDR3 nucleotides are TGTGCCAGCACCTCGAGTAGGGGCCTCTACGAGCAGTACTTC. Translating gives CASTSSRGLYEQYF.

This chain connects TRBV5-6 to TRBJ2-1; 12 nucleotides align to TRBD2. Germline CDR1 and CDR2: SGHDT and YYEEEE. The CDR3 consists of 14 residues. V shed 6 bases, J shed 8 bases, and the junction held 6 bases outside the gene matches. CDR3 sequence reads: CASIRRLAGDEQFF. The DNA for the CDR3 is TGTGCCAGCATCAGAAGACTAGCGGGAGATGAGCAGTTCTTC.

There are a few counts of this clone. The chain employs TRBV6-5 and TRBJ2-7, with a tentative D call TRBD2 (5 bases). CDR1 and CDR2 (germline): MNHEY, SVGAGI. The germline V and J ends were trimmed by 2 bases and 7 bases, with 12 bases remaining between them. This CDR3 region has 13 residues. CDR3 in amino acids: CASSYRIPGEQYF. The DNA for the CDR3 is TGTGCCAGCAGTTACCGAATTCCGGGGGAGCAGTACTTC.

This chain connects TRBV5-1 to TRBJ2-7, with D perhaps matching TRBD2 (6 bases). Germline lookup yields CDR1 SGHRS and CDR2 YFSETQ. This CDR3 comprises 18 residues. Trimming stripped 0 bases from V and 7 bases from J, with 26 bases between. For the CDR3, the DNA is TGCGCCAGCAGCTTGGTAAGTTGGTCTAGCGATTCCCGGCGGGAGCAGTACTTC. Its translation is CASSLVSWSSDSRREQYF.

This clone was counted a single time. The chain has TRBV19 and TRBJ2-3; 10 nucleotides align to TRBD2. This CDR3 comprises 15 residues. The V segment lost 3 bases and the J segment 2 bases; nucleotides outside the gene matches: 2. Germline V gene data show CDR1 as LNHDA and CDR2 as SQIVND (reference sequence). CDR3 in DNA: TGTGCCAGTAGTATCCTAGCGGGAGACACAGATACGCAGTATTTT. It codes for CASSILAGDTDTQYF.

The rearrangement links TRBV11-3 to TRBJ1-5; tentative D call: TRBD1 (6 bases). Trimming shortened V by 5 bases and J by 0 bases, and 14 bases separated the two germline ends. Looked up from germline, CDR1 is SGHNT and CDR2 is YENEEA. CDR3 length equals 16 residues. CDR3 sequence (DNA): TGTGCCAGCAGCGGCCCAGGGGCCGATAGCAATCAGCCCCAGCATTTT. It translates to CASSGPGADSNQPQHF.